The 7 T cell receptor beta chains below all came from one sample that was sequenced in a study of cytomegalovirus exposure and HLA in healthy donors (dated by TCRdb to 2015 to 2018). Receptor libraries were prepared by the immunoSEQ multiplex PCR assay. For the multiplex PCR, a mixture combining 60 forward primers for TCR Vbeta segments and 13 reverse primers for TCR Jbeta segments was used. Held by TCRdb, this immuneACCESS table contains in-frame sequences only and omits some clones. Under half of the omission traces to an unresolved V gene where checked; the cause of the rest is unknown. The sample table contains about 190,000 clones; only one count was recorded for 65% to 85% of them. About 1.5% of the sample comes from the top ten. The sequenced material came from PBMCs. Receptors originate from a woman aged 18-29 years in good health and CMV-seronegative.

V usage is TRBV18 and J usage is TRBJ2-1, with 8 nucleotides matching TRBD2. The V segment lost 6 bases and the J segment 5 bases; nucleotides outside the gene matches: 12. The CDR3 extends over 16 amino acids. Germline V gene sequence: CDR1 KGHSH, CDR2 LQKENI. The CDR3 protein is CASSQFSGIEHNEQFF. The CDR3 region has the DNA TGTGCCAGCTCTCAGTTTAGCGGGATCGAACACAATGAGCAGTTCTTC.

Concerning this clone: The same CDR3 is also encoded by other DNA sequences in this sample. V usage is TRBV27 and J usage is TRBJ2-7; D is undetermined. V was clipped by 0 bases and J by 4 bases, with 7 bases between them. This CDR3 region has 13 residues. Germline V gene sequence: CDR1 MNHEY, CDR2 SMNVEV (reference sequence). The CDR3 reads CASSLSADYEQYF. CDR3 nucleotide sequence: TGTGCCAGCAGTTTATCCGCAGATTACGAGCAGTACTTC.

The chain couples TRBV11-2 to TRBJ1-3; a possible D gene is TRBD1 (5 bases). The germline gives CDR1 SGHAT, CDR2 FQNNGV. Deletions cut 1 base from V and 0 bases from J, with 10 bases between. This CDR3 has 16 residues. The CDR3 DNA is TGTGCCAGCAGCTTAGTAGCAGGGATCTCTGGAAACACCATATATTTT. As protein: CASSLVAGISGNTIYF.

V gene TRBV7-8 combines with J gene TRBJ2-5; TRBD2 is a possible D gene (7 bases). The V and J ends lost 7 bases and 2 bases respectively, with 14 bases between them. The CDR3 has 14 residues. Germline values: CDR1 SGHVS, CDR2 FQNEAQ. The CDR3 nucleotides are TGTGCCAGCACGAGGGGGGGGAAGCAAGAGACCCAGTACTTC. Translated: CASTRGGKQETQYF.

The CDR3 DNA sequence: TGTGCCAGCAGTGGACAGGGGACTAACTATGGCTACACCTTC. Residues: CASSGQGTNYGYTF. The chain combines TRBV27 with TRBJ1-2, with 9 bases lining up with TRBD1. With 5 bases clipped from V and 0 bases from J, the junction kept 1 base outside the gene matches. Germline CDR1 reads MNHEY; CDR2 reads SMNVEV (reference sequence). The CDR3 runs to 14 residues.

This clone was found a few times. The chain is built from TRBV27 and TRBJ1-4; 10 bases are a match to TRBD1. The CDR3 sequence is 17 residues long. Germline-derived CDR1 and CDR2 are MNHEY and SMNVEV (reference sequence). Trimming at V came to 5 bases and at J to 5 bases, leaving 11 bases not matched to a gene. CDR3 sequence reads: CASSQWDRGRGNEKLFF. As DNA, the CDR3 is TGTGCCAGCAGTCAATGGGACAGGGGAAGAGGGAATGAAAAACTGTTTTTT.

The chain employs TRBV7-8 and TRBJ2-5, with a weak D call TRBD2 (7 bases). CDR1 is SGHVS, CDR2 FQNEAQ, per germline. CDR3 length equals 16 residues. V lost 5 bases and J 2 bases, leaving 18 bases between the germline ends. The CDR3 protein is CASSPGGAGVQETQYF. The CDR3 nucleotides read TGTGCCAGCAGCCCCGGGGGCGCGGGGGTACAAGAGACCCAGTACTTC.